The 11 T cell receptor beta chains below all came from one sample that was sequenced in a study of monozygotic twins with inflammatory bowel disease. TCRdb re-called the 5' RACE reads, yielding one record per CDR3 amino acid sequence without DNA. Recorded here are 420,000 or so distinct CDR3 sequences; the top ten clones represent less than 2.5%. Material: blood. Receptor source: a human donor with ulcerative colitis or Crohn's disease, or a healthy co-twin of an affected twin (not recorded which).

J is TRBJ2-1 and V is TRBV3-1; TCRdb calls TRBD1, which cannot be checked without DNA. The germline V gene has CDR1 LGHDT and CDR2 YNNKEL (reference sequence). The CDR3 totals 14 residues. This CDR3 reads CASSQQVNRAEQFF.

V gene TRBV19 combines with J gene TRBJ1-2. The CDR3 length is 13 residues. Germline loops: CDR1 LNHDA, CDR2 SQIVND (reference sequence). The CDR3 spells CASSMDLNYGYTF.

This sequence joins TRBV7-3 and TRBJ2-4; lacking DNA, the TRBD1 call made by TCRdb goes unchecked. CDR1 SGHTA and CDR2 FQGTGA come from the germline V gene. CDR3 length equals 14 residues. The CDR3 loop is CASSPGGGANIQYF.

This sequence joins TRBV11-2 and TRBJ1-1; the TCRdb D gene call, TRBD1, has no DNA to confirm it. The CDR3 has 13 residues. Germline assignment: CDR1 SGHAT and CDR2 FQNNGV. CDR3 amino acids: CASTGTGGTEAFF.

The V call is TRBV5-6, the J call TRBJ2-5. The CDR3 totals 17 residues. The germline gives CDR1 SGHDT, CDR2 YYEEEE. The CDR3 loop reads CASSLPHADRFQETQYF.

The chain is built from TRBV10-3 and TRBJ1-5. This CDR3 spans 12 amino acids. CDR1 and CDR2 (germline): ENHRY, SYGVKD. This CDR3 reads CAISENAQPQHF.

The chain has TRBV7-2 and TRBJ1-1; TCRdb's D call, TRBD1, is unchecked because there is no DNA. Germline CDR1 is SGHTA and CDR2 is FQGNSA. This CDR3 comprises 13 residues. CDR3 protein: CASSLGGGTEAFF.

The chain joins TRBV3-1 to TRBJ1-1. Germline V gene lookup returns CDR1 LGHDT and CDR2 YNNKEL (reference sequence). This CDR3 is built from 13 residues. The CDR3 here is CASSQDTRSEAFF.

This sequence joins TRBV24-1 and TRBJ1-5; the TCRdb D gene call, TRBD1, has no DNA to confirm it. The CDR3 sequence is 17 residues long. CDR1 is KGHDR, CDR2 SFDVKD, per germline. The chain's CDR3 is CATSDFPPHRGNQPQHF.

The V and J genes are TRBV29-1 and TRBJ2-7; with no DNA, the TCRdb D assignment of TRBD1 cannot be verified. CDR1 and CDR2 from the germline V gene are SQVTM and ANQGSEA. CDR3 length: 14 residues. The CDR3: CSVLLRGQNYEQYF.

V and J are TRBV19 and TRBJ2-5. Germline CDR1 reads LNHDA; CDR2 reads SQIVND (reference sequence). There are 14 residues in the CDR3. This CDR3 reads CASSIQVAEETQYF.